Listed here are 23 T cell receptor beta chains from one sample, sequenced in a study of shared clonotypes between healthy human individuals. The table came from immunoSEQ multiplex PCR; TCRdb's copy has only in-frame clones and leaves some out. The sample lists about 2.1 million clones, about 93% occurring once. It was CD45RO-negative cells, positively selected for CCR7, that made up naive CD8 cells, with terminally differentiated effector memory CD45RA+ cells excluded. The specimen sequenced was naive CD8+ T cells from PBMCs. Receptor source: a man aged 18 to 30 in good health. Some clones in this sample may be carry-over from other donors' samples.

This chain links TRBV5-5 with TRBJ1-1, with TRBD1 matching over 7 bases. This CDR3 comprises 15 residues. Germline CDR1 SGHKS, CDR2 YYEKEE (reference sequence). V gave up 0 bases and J gave up 0 bases; unmatched junction bases: 2. CDR3 sequence (DNA): TGTGCCAGCAGCTTGGGACAGGGCTTGAACACTGAAGCTTTCTTT. This codes for CASSLGQGLNTEAFF.

This clone was seen only once. The chain has TRBV6-1 and TRBJ2-3; no clear D. This CDR3 is 13 amino acids long. Germline values: CDR1 MNHNS, CDR2 SASEGT. V lost 2 bases and J 6 bases, leaving 9 bases between the germline ends. CDR3 nucleotide sequence: TGTGCCAGCAGTGAACAGATCATGGATACGCAGTATTTT. Amino acid sequence: CASSEQIMDTQYF.

This chain joins TRBV6-6 and TRBJ2-3; TRBD2 matches at 8 bases. CDR1 and CDR2 from the germline V gene are MNHNY and SVGAGI (reference sequence). With V trimmed by 2 bases and J by 3 bases, 7 bases remained unmatched. The CDR3 contains 16 residues. As DNA, the CDR3 is TGTGCCAGCAGTTACGTTATAGCGGGATTTACAGATACGCAGTATTTT. This translates into CASSYVIAGFTDTQYF.

The chain joins TRBV29-1 to TRBJ1-2, with D perhaps matching TRBD1 (5 bases). The CDR3 has 15 amino acids. Germline CDR1 is SQVTM and CDR2 is ANQGSEA. The V end lost 1 base, the J end lost 0 bases, and 12 bases lay between the germline ends. The CDR3 coding sequence is TGCAGCGTTGAAGCTCAGGGACCGGCTAACTATGGCTACACCTTC. It is translated as CSVEAQGPANYGYTF. The whole variable domain, filled in from reference TRBV29-1 and TRBJ1-2, reads SAVISQKPSRDICQRGTSLTIQCQVDSQVTMMFWYRQQPGQSLTLIATANQGSEATYESGFVIDKFPISRPNLTFSTLTVSNMSPEDSSIYLCSVEAQGPANYGYTFGSGTRLTVV.

This sequence joins TRBV11-1 and TRBJ2-7, with D possibly TRBD2 on 6 matching bases. Germline CDR1 is SGHAT and CDR2 is FQDESV (reference sequence). This CDR3 is 15 amino acids long. Between the trimmed V and J ends, which lost 4 bases and 3 bases, there was a span of 16 bases. In nucleotides, the CDR3 is TGTGCCAGCAGCTATTCGACCGGGACTCACTACGAGCAGTACTTC. Translated, it gives CASSYSTGTHYEQYF.

The rearrangement links TRBV7-9 to TRBJ2-7, with 8 bases lining up with TRBD1. The V and J ends lost 5 bases and 5 bases, in that order; junction bases with no gene match: 11. The length of the CDR3 is 15 residues. Germline V lookup: CDR1 SEHNR, CDR2 FQNEAQ (reference sequence). The CDR3 is CASSPAGRGQHEQYF. The CDR3 region has the DNA TGTGCCAGCAGCCCCGCCGGCAGGGGGCAACACGAGCAGTACTTC.

This rearrangement joins TRBV28 to TRBJ2-5; D might be TRBD2 (6 bases). CDR1 MDHEN and CDR2 SYDVKM come from the germline V gene. V lost 3 bases to trimming and J lost 7 bases, with 12 bases between them. The CDR3 is 13 amino acids. DNA for the CDR3: TGTGCCAGCAGTTTTCTAGTGGGGGGGACCCAGTACTTC. Residues: CASSFLVGGTQYF. Supplemented by reference TRBV28 and TRBJ2-5, the full variable domain reads DVKVTQSSRYLVKRTGEKVFLECVQDMDHENMFWYRQDPGLGLRLIYFSYDVKMKEKGDIPEGYSVSREKKERFSLILESASTNQTSMYLCASSFLVGGTQYFGPGTRLLVL.

The CDR3 sequence is CASSHLRGLNEKLFF. For the CDR3, the DNA is TGCGCCAGCAGCCATCTCCGGGGCCTTAATGAAAAACTGTTTTTT. The chain recombines TRBV4-1 with TRBJ1-4; maybe TRBD1 (5 bases). Germline V gives CDR1 MGHRA, CDR2 YSYEKL. V was clipped by 3 bases and J by 4 bases, with 12 bases between them. The CDR3 totals 15 residues.

The chain uses TRBV6-5 and TRBJ1-5; no definite D call. Germline V gene lookup returns CDR1 MNHEY and CDR2 SVGAGI. The CDR3 extends over 10 amino acids. V dropped 8 bases and J dropped 10 bases, with 9 bases sitting between them. CDR3 sequence reads: CASHLRPQHF. Written as DNA, the CDR3 is TGTGCCAGCCACCTTCGTCCCCAGCATTTT.

The chain joins TRBV2 to TRBJ1-5, with 7 nucleotides matching TRBD1. Germline V gives CDR1 SNHLY, CDR2 FYNNEI. The CDR3 runs to 17 residues. J gave up 2 bases and V 3 bases, and 10 bases lay outside the gene matches. Written as DNA, the CDR3 is TGTGCCAGCAGTGATAGCACAGGGGCGTGGGGCAATCAGCCCCAGCATTTT. Translated, it gives CASSDSTGAWGNQPQHF.

The V gene is TRBV7-9, the J gene TRBJ2-1; D unclear. The germline V gene encodes CDR1 SEHNR and CDR2 FQNEAQ (reference sequence). With 0 bases removed from V and 9 bases from J, the gap between germline ends came to 6 bases. The CDR3 spans 12 residues. CDR3 in amino acids: CASSLARIEQFF. As DNA, the CDR3 is TGTGCCAGCAGCTTAGCGAGGATTGAGCAGTTCTTC.

This chain joins TRBV23-1 and TRBJ2-7; no firm D call. TRBV23-1 is an ORF for which the function is uncertain. The V end lost 2 bases, the J end lost 3 bases, and 14 bases lay between the germline ends. This CDR3 has 15 residues. The chain's CDR3 is CASSQEFLVGYEQYF. DNA for the CDR3: TGCGCCAGCAGTCAAGAGTTTCTAGTAGGCTACGAGCAGTACTTC.

This chain joins TRBV27 and TRBJ2-7; D remains ambiguous. CDR1 MNHEY and CDR2 SMNVEV come from the germline V gene (reference sequence). The length of the CDR3 is 16 residues. The V and J ends lost 2 bases and 0 bases respectively, with 14 bases between them. As DNA, the CDR3 is TGTGCCAGCAGTTTAAGGCGGTACGAGAGCTCCTACGAGCAGTACTTC. Translating gives CASSLRRYESSYEQYF.

The J gene is TRBJ2-1, the V gene TRBV7-6; 13 bases line up with TRBD2. Losses at the gene ends were 5 bases for V and 4 bases for J; bases not matched to a gene: 5. The germline gives CDR1 SGHVS, CDR2 FNYEAQ. The CDR3 is 16 residues long. The CDR3: CASSAEGLAGYNEQFF. The CDR3 DNA sequence: TGTGCCAGCAGCGCCGAGGGACTAGCGGGATACAATGAGCAGTTCTTC.

The chain uses TRBV28 and TRBJ2-1; 7 nucleotides match TRBD2. CDR1 MDHEN and CDR2 SYDVKM come from the germline V gene. The CDR3 has 17 amino acids. J gave up 8 bases and V 6 bases, and 19 bases lay outside the gene matches. CDR3 DNA: TGTGCCAGCAGCGCCGGGACTAAGCTTGCCTACTTCCATGAGCAGTTCTTC. Translation gives CASSAGTKLAYFHEQFF. Full variable domain (missing parts from reference TRBV28 and TRBJ2-1): DVKVTQSSRYLVKRTGEKVFLECVQDMDHENMFWYRQDPGLGLRLIYFSYDVKMKEKGDIPEGYSVSREKKERFSLILESASTNQTSMYLCASSAGTKLAYFHEQFFGPGTRLTVL.

The chain's CDR3 is CASSKKPRGVTGYHRYNEQFF. Written as DNA, the CDR3 is TGTGCCAGCAGCAAAAAACCGAGGGGGGTAACAGGGTACCACCGCTACAATGAGCAGTTCTTC. This rearrangement joins TRBV21-1 to TRBJ2-1. TRBV21-1 is a listed pseudogene. This CDR3 region has 21 residues.

The V gene is TRBV28, the J gene TRBJ1-2; 9 bases fit TRBD1. The CDR3 runs to 13 residues. Losses at the gene ends were 6 bases for V and 8 bases for J; bases not matched to a gene: 7. Germline loops: CDR1 MDHEN, CDR2 SYDVKM. DNA of the CDR3: TGTGCCAGCAGCTCGAACAGGGGGCACGGCTACACCTTC. Protein sequence: CASSSNRGHGYTF.

This sequence joins TRBV19 and TRBJ1-2; D may be TRBD1 (5 bases). V lost 8 bases to trimming and J lost 1 base, with 20 bases between them. Germline CDR1 and CDR2: LNHDA and SQIVND (reference sequence). The CDR3 sequence is 16 residues long. The CDR3: CASQHGPGTVNYGYTF. The DNA for the CDR3 is TGTGCCAGTCAACATGGGCCCGGGACGGTTAACTATGGCTACACCTTC.

As regards this clone: Additional DNA sequences in this sample encode the identical CDR3. The gene calls are TRBV10-3 and TRBJ1-3; tentatively, D is TRBD1 (5 bases). From germline, CDR1 is ENHRY and CDR2 SYGVKD. There are 15 residues in the CDR3. V shed 0 bases and J shed 4 bases, with 10 bases lying between them. The CDR3 loop reads CAISESGGSGNTIYF. In DNA, the CDR3 is TGTGCCATCAGTGAGTCGGGGGGATCGGGAAACACCATATATTTT.

The rearrangement uses TRBV10-3 and TRBJ2-3; D possibly corresponds to TRBD1 (6 bases). Trimming took 4 bases from V and 1 from J, leaving 6 bases between them. The germline V gene encodes CDR1 ENHRY and CDR2 SYGVKD. This CDR3 has 13 residues. As DNA, the CDR3 is TGTGCCATCAGTGGGACAGGCACAGATACGCAGTATTTT. As protein: CAISGTGTDTQYF.

The chain has TRBV25-1 and TRBJ1-1; D not certain. Germline V gene sequence: CDR1 MGHDK, CDR2 SYGVNS. The CDR3 totals 15 residues. V shed 3 bases and J shed 4 bases, with 15 bases lying between them. CDR3 residues: CASSEFMDVGTEAFF. Here the CDR3 DNA reads TGTGCCAGCAGTGAGTTTATGGACGTGGGCACTGAAGCTTTCTTT.

The chain recombines TRBV5-6 with TRBJ2-1; 12 nucleotides line up with TRBD2. Losses at the gene ends were 0 bases for V and 6 bases for J; bases not matched to a gene: 4. Germline CDR1 is SGHDT and CDR2 is YYEEEE. The CDR3 runs to 16 residues. The CDR3 reads CASSLGLAGGPNEQFF. CDR3 nucleotide sequence: TGTGCCAGCAGCTTGGGGCTAGCGGGAGGGCCCAATGAGCAGTTCTTC.

This chain joins TRBV28 and TRBJ2-1, with D uncertain. Trimming removed 3 bases from V and 0 bases from J, with 9 bases in between. Germline CDR1 is MDHEN and CDR2 is SYDVKM. This CDR3 has 15 residues. This CDR3 reads CASSFSLSSYNEQFF. The CDR3 nucleotides read TGTGCCAGCAGTTTTTCGTTGAGCTCCTACAATGAGCAGTTCTTC.